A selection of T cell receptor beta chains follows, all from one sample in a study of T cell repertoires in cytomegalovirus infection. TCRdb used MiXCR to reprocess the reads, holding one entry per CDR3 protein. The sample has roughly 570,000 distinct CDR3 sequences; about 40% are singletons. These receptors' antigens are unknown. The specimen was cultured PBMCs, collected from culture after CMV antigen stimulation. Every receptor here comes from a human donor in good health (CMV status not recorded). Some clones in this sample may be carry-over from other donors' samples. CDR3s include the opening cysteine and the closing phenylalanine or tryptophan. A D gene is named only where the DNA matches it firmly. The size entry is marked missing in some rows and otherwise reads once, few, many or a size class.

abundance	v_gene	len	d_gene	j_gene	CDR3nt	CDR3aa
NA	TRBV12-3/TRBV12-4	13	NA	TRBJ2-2	TGTGCCAGCAGTTTTGTCTTCTCCGGGGAGCTGTTTTTT	CASSFVFSGELFF
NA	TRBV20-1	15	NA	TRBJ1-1	TGCAGTGCTAGGTCCGGGTCCCGCATGAACACTGAAGCTTTCTTT	CSARSGSRMNTEAFF
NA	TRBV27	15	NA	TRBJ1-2	TGTGCCAGCAGTCCCTCGCGGACAGTCACTTATGGCTACACCTTC	CASSPSRTVTYGYTF
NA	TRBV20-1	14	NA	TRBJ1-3	TGCAGTGCTAGCACAGGGCCGCCTGGAAACACCATATATTTT	CSASTGPPGNTIYF
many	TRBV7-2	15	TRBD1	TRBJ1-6	TGTGCCAGCAGCTTAGATGAAGGGGGCGATTCACCCCTCCACTTT	CASSLDEGGDSPLHF
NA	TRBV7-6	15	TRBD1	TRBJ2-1	TGTGCCAGCAGCCCTCTCGGGACAGGGGACAATGAGCAGTTCTTC	CASSPLGTGDNEQFF
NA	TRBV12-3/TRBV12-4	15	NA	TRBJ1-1	TGTGCCAGCAGCTACGGGGGACCCGGAGAGACTGAAGCTTTCTTT	CASSYGGPGETEAFF
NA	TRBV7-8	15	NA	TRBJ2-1	TGTGCCAGCAGCTTCCGGGACGGATCCTACAATGAGCAGTTCTTC	CASSFRDGSYNEQFF
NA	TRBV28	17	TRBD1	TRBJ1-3	TGTGCCAGCAGCTCCCGACAGGGGCGCACGTTCGGGAACACCATATATTTT	CASSSRQGRTFGNTIYF
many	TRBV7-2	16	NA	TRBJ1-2	TGTGCCAGCAGCTCCCAAACCGGCCGCCGGATCTATGGCTACACCTTC	CASSSQTGRRIYGYTF
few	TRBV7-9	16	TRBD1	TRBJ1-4	TGTGCCAGCAGCAATAGCAACAGGGGGACTAATGAAAAACTGTTTTTT	CASSNSNRGTNEKLFF
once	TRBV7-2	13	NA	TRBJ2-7	TGTGCCAGCAGCTTAGTCTCGCGGGACGAGCAGTACTTC	CASSLVSRDEQYF
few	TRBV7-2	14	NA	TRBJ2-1	TGTGCCAGCAGCTTGAGGGGGTGGCTCAATGAGCAGTTCTTC	CASSLRGWLNEQFF
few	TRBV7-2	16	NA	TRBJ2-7	TGTGCCAGCAGCTTAGCCGGGTGGGGGGGCGGCTACGAGCAGTACTTC	CASSLAGWGGGYEQYF
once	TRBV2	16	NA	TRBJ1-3	TGTGCCAGCAGTGAACCGGCAGGGAAGACTGGAAACACCATATATTTT	CASSEPAGKTGNTIYF
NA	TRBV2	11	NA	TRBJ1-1	TGTGCCAGCAGTGAATACTCCCCAGCTTTCTTT	CASSEYSPAFF
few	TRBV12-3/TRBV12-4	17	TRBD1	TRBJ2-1	TGTGCCAGCAGTTTTGGTCTGGGACAGGGGGCGCGGGGTGAGCAGTTCTTC	CASSFGLGQGARGEQFF
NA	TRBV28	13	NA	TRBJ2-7	TGTGCCAGCAGTCCCCCCCGGGGCTACGAGCAGTACTTC	CASSPPRGYEQYF
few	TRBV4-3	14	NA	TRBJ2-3	TGCGCCAGCAGCCAAGACCCCCGCACAGATACGCAGTATTTT	CASSQDPRTDTQYF
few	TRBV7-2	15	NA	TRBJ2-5	TGTGCGAGCGGGCGGGGCGGGATGCGGCAAGAGACCCAGTACTTC	CASGRGGMRQETQYF
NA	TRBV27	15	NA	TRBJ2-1	TGTGCCAGCAGTCACCCTAGCATTACCGGAGCTCAGCAGTTCTTC	CASSHPSITGAQQFF
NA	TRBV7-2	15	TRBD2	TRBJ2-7	TGTGCCAGCTCCCCCGCACCGGGACTACGCTACGAGCAGTACTTC	CASSPAPGLRYEQYF
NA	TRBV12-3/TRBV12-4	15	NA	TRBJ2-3	TGTGCCAGCATTCCAACAGGGACCCCGCTAGATACGCAGTATTTT	CASIPTGTPLDTQYF
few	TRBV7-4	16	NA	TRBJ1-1	TGTGCCAGCAGCTTATCTCAGGGACTTCCAGACACTGAAGCTTTCTTT	CASSLSQGLPDTEAFF